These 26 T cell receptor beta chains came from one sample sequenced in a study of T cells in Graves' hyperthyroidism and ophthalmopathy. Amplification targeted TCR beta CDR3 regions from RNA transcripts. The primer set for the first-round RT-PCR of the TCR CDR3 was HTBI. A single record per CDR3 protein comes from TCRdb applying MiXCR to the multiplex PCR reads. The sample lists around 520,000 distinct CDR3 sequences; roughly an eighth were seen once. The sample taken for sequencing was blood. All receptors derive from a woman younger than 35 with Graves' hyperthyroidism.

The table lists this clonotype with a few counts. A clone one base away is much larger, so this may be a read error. CDR3 sequence reads: CSARAGGSNTGELFF. The DNA of the CDR3 is TGCAGTGCTAGGGCTGGCGGGAGTAACACCGGGGAGCTGTTTTTT. The chain has TRBV20-1 and TRBJ2-2; 7 positions agree with TRBD2. V gave up 3 bases and J gave up 2 bases; unmatched junction bases: 6. The CDR3 loop spans 15 amino acids. In germline, CDR1 is DFQATT, CDR2 SNEGSKA (reference sequence).

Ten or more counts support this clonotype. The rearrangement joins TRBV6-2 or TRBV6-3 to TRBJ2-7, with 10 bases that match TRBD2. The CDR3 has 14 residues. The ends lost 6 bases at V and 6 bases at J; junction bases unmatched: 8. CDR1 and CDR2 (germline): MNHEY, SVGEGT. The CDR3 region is CASSPGTSVSEQYF. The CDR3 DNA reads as TGTGCCAGCAGCCCTGGGACTAGCGTCAGCGAGCAGTACTTC.

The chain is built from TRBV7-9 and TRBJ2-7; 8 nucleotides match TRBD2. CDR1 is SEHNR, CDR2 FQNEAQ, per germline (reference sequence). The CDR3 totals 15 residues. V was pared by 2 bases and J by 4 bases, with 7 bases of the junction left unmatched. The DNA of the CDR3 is TGTGCCAGCAGCTTATATCAGCGGGAGCCTTACGAGCAGTACTTC. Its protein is CASSLYQREPYEQYF.

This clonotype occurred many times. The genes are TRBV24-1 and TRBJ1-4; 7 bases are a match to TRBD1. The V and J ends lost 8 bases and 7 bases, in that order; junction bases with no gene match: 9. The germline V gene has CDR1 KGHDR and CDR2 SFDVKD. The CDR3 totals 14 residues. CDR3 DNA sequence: TGTGCCACCACCGGGGGAGGGGGCAGTGAAAAACTGTTTTTT. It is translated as CATTGGGGSEKLFF.

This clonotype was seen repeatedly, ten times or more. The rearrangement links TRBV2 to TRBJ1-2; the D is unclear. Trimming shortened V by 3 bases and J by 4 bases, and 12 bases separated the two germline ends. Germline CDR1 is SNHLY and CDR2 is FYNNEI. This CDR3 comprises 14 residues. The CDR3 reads CASSDMRVAYGYTF. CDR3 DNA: TGTGCCAGCAGTGACATGAGGGTGGCCTATGGCTACACCTTC.

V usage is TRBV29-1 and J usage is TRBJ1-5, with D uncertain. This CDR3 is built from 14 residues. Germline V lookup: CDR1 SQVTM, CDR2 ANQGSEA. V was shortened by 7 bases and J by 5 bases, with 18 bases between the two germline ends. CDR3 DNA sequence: TGCAGCGCCCTCTCGACAACCACCGATCAGCCCCAGCATTTT. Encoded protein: CSALSTTTDQPQHF.

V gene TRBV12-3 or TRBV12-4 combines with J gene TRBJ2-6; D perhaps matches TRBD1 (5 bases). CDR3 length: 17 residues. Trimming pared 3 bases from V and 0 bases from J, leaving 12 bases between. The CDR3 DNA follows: TGTGCCAGCAGTTTTGAAGAAAGGGGCTCTGGGGCCAACGTCCTGACTTTC. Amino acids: CASSFEERGSGANVLTF.

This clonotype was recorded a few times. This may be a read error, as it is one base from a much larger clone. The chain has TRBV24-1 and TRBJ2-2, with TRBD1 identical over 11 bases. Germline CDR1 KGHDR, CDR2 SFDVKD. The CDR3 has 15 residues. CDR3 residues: CATSVGTGGTGELVF. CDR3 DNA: TGTGCCACCAGTGTCGGGACAGGGGGAACCGGGGAGCTGGTTTTT.

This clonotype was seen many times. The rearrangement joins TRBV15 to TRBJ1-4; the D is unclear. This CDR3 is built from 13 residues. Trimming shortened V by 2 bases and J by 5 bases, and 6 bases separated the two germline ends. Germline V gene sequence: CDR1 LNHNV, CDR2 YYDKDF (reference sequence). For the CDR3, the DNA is TGTGCCACCAGCAGATCCCCAAATGAAAAACTGTTTTTT. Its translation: CATSRSPNEKLFF.

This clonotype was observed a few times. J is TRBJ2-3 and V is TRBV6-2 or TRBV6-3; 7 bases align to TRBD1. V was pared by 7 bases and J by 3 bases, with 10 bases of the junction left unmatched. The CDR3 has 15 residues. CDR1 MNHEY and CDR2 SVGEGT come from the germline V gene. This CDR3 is CASKDRVFGTDTQYF. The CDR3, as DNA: TGTGCCAGCAAAGACAGGGTGTTTGGTACAGATACGCAGTATTTT.

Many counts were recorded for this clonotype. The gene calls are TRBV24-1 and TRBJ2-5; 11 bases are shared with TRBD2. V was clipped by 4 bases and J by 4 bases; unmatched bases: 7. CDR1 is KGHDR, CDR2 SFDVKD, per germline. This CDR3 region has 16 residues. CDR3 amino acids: CATSDATSGIAETQYF. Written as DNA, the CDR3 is TGTGCCACCAGTGACGCGACTAGCGGGATCGCAGAGACCCAGTACTTC.

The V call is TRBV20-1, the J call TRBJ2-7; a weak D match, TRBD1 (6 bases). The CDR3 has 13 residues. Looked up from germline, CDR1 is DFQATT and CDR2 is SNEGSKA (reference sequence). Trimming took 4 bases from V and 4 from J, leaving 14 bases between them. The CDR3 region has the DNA TGCAGTGCTAAAGGACAGCTAAAATACGAGCAGTACGTC. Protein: CSAKGQLKYEQYV.

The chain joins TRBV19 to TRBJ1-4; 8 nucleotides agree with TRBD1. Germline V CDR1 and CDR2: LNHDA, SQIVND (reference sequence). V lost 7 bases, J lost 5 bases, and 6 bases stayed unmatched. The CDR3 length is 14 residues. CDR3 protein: CASNNQGANEKLFF. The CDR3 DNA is TGTGCCAGTAATAACCAGGGGGCGAATGAAAAACTGTTTTTT.

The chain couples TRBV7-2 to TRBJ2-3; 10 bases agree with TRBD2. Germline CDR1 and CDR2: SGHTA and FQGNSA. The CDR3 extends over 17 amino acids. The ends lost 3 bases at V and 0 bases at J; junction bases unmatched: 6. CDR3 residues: CASSFNGLAASTDTQYF. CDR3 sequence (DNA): TGTGCCAGCAGCTTCAATGGACTAGCGGCTAGCACAGATACGCAGTATTTT.

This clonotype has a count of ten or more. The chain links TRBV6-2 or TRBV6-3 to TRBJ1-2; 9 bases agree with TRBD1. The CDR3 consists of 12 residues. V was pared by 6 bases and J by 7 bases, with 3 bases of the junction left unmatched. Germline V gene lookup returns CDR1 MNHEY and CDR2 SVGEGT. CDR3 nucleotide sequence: TGTGCCAGCAGCGGGACAGGGTTTGGCTACACCTTC. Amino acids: CASSGTGFGYTF.

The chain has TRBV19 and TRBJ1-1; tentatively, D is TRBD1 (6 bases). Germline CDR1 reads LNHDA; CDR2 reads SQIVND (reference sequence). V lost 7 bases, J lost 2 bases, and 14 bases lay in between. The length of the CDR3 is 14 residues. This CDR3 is CASKRGESNTEAFF. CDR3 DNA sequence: TGTGCCAGTAAGAGGGGGGAGTCCAACACTGAAGCTTTCTTT.

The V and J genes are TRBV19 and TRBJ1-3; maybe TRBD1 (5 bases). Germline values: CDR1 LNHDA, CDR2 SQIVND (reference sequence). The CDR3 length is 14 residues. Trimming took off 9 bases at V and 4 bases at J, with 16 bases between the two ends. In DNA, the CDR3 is TGTGCCAGCCGGGACCCCGGGCGAGGAAACACCATATATTTT. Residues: CASRDPGRGNTIYF.

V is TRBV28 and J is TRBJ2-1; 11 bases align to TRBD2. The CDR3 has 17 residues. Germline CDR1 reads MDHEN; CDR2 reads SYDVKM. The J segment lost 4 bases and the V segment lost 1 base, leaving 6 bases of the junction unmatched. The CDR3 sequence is CASSLSAGTSGYNEQFF. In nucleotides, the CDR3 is TGTGCCAGCAGTTTATCAGCCGGGACTAGCGGATACAATGAGCAGTTCTTC.

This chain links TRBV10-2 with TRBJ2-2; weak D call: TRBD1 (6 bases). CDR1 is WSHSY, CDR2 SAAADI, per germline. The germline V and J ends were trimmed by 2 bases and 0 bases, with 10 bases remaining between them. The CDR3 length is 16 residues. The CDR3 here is CASSERRTANTGELFF. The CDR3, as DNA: TGCGCCAGCAGTGAGAGGAGGACAGCGAACACCGGGGAGCTGTTTTTT.

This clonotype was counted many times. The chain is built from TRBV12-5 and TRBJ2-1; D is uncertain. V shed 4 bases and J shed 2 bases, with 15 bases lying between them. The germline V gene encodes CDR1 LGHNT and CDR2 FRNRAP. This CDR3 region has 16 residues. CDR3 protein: CASGSDFGRTYNEQFF. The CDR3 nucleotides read TGTGCTAGTGGTTCCGACTTCGGACGGACCTACAATGAGCAGTTCTTC. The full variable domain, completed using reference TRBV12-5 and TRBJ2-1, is DARVTQTPRHKVTEMGQEVTMRCQPILGHNTVFWYRQTMMQGLELLAYFRNRAPLDDSGMPKDRFSAEMPDATLATLKIQPSEPRDSAVYFCASGSDFGRTYNEQFFGPGTRLTVL.

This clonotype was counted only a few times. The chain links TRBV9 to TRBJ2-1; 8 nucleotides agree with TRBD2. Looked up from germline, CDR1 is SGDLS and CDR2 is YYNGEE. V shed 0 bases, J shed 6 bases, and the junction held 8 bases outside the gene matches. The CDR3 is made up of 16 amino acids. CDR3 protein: CASSVVAGGPSNEQFF. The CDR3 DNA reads TGTGCCAGCAGCGTAGTTGCGGGAGGACCCTCCAATGAGCAGTTCTTC. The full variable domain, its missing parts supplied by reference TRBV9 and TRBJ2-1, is DSGVTQTPKHLITATGQRVTLRCSPRSGDLSVYWYQQSLDQGLQFLIQYYNGEERAKGNILERFSAQQFPDLHSELNLSSLELGDSALYFCASSVVAGGPSNEQFFGPGTRLTVL.

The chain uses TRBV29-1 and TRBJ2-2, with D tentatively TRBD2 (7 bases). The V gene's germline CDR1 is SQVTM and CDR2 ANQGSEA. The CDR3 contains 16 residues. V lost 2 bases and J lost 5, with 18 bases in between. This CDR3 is CSVEPFWGGQTGELFF. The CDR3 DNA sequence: TGCAGCGTTGAACCATTCTGGGGGGGGCAAACCGGGGAGCTGTTTTTT.

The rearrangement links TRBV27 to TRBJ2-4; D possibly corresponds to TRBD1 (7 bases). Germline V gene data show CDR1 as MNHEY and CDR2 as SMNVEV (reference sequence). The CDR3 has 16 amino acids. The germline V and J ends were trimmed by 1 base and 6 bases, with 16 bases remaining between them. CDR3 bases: TGTGCCAGCAGTTTATACGGAGGGGGCTTAGGAAACATTCAGTACTTC. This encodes CASSLYGGGLGNIQYF.

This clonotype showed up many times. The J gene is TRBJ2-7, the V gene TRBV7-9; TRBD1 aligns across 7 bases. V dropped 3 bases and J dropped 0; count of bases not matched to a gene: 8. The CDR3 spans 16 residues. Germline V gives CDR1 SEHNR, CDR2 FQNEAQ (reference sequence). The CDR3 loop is CASSFVSTGDSYEQYV. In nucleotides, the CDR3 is TGTGCCAGCAGCTTCGTCTCTACAGGGGACTCCTACGAGCAGTACGTC.

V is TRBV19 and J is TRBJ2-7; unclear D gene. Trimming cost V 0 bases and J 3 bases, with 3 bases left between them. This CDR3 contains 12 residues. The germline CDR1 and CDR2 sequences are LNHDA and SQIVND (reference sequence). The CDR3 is CASSIDGYEQYF. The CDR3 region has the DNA TGTGCCAGTAGTATAGACGGCTACGAGCAGTACTTC. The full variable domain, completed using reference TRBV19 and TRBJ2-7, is DGGITQSPKYLFRKEGQNVTLSCEQNLNHDAMYWYRQDPGQGLRLIYYSQIVNDFQKGDIAEGYSVSREKKESFPLTVTSAQKNPTAFYLCASSIDGYEQYFGPGTRLTVT.

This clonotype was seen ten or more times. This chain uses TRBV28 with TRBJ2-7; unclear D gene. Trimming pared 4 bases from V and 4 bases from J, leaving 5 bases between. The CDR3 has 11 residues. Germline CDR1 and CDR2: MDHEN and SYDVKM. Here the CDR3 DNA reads TGTGCCAGCAGTTGGGGATACGAGCAGTACTTC. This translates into CASSWGYEQYF. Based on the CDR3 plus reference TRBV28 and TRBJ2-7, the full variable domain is DVKVTQSSRYLVKRTGEKVFLECVQDMDHENMFWYRQDPGLGLRLIYFSYDVKMKEKGDIPEGYSVSREKKERFSLILESASTNQTSMYLCASSWGYEQYFGPGTRLTVT.